The rows below give T cell receptor beta chains drawn from one sample of a study of T-cell memory formation after mild COVID-19. TCRdb analysed the 5' RACE reads with MiXCR anew, one entry per CDR3 protein. This sample has about 400,000 distinct CDR3 sequences, with about 24% found just once. Sequencing input: PBMCs or a T cell subset sorted from them (not recorded which). All receptors derive from an adult woman who had mild COVID-19 (a few samples of this study predate the infection). Cell type and time point are not known. The CDR3 runs from the conserved cysteine through the conserved F or W. Each record gives: D gene, J gene, V gene, clone size, CDR3 protein, CDR3 DNA. A D gene is named only where the DNA matches it firmly. Some rows mark clone size as missing; the rest say once, few, many or name a class of expanded clone.

D gene: TRBD1
J gene: TRBJ2-2
V gene: TRBV5-1
clone size: many
CDR3 protein: CASSKGADPTGELFF
CDR3 DNA: TGCGCCAGCAGCAAGGGGGCGGATCCAACCGGGGAGCTGTTTTTT

D gene: -
J gene: TRBJ2-2
V gene: TRBV29-1
clone size: -
CDR3 protein: CSVFENTGELFF
CDR3 DNA: TGCAGCGTTTTTGAGAACACCGGGGAGCTGTTTTTT

D gene: -
J gene: TRBJ1-5
V gene: TRBV18
clone size: -
CDR3 protein: CASSPPGNQPQHF
CDR3 DNA: TGTGCCAGCTCACCACCGGGCAATCAGCCCCAGCATTTT

D gene: -
J gene: TRBJ1-1
V gene: TRBV12-3/TRBV12-4
clone size: few
CDR3 protein: CASSLARHRNTEAFF
CDR3 DNA: TGTGCCAGCAGTTTAGCGCGACACAGGAACACTGAAGCTTTCTTT

D gene: -
J gene: TRBJ1-1
V gene: TRBV5-1
clone size: few
CDR3 protein: CASSLVFRVRNTEAFF
CDR3 DNA: TGCGCCAGCAGCTTGGTCTTTCGGGTTCGAAACACTGAAGCTTTCTTT

D gene: TRBD1
J gene: TRBJ2-7
V gene: TRBV15
clone size: few
CDR3 protein: CATSRGDRAAEQYF
CDR3 DNA: TGTGCCACCAGCAGAGGCGACAGGGCTGCCGAGCAGTACTTC

D gene: TRBD1
J gene: TRBJ2-6
V gene: TRBV18
clone size: -
CDR3 protein: CASSPRLGQGAEGANVLTF
CDR3 DNA: TGTGCCAGCTCACCGCGGCTGGGACAGGGGGCGGAAGGGGCCAACGTCCTGACTTTC

D gene: -
J gene: TRBJ2-1
V gene: TRBV18
clone size: -
CDR3 protein: CASSMSGAWVNEQFF
CDR3 DNA: TGTGCCAGCTCGATGTCAGGGGCTTGGGTCAATGAGCAGTTCTTC

D gene: -
J gene: TRBJ2-7
V gene: TRBV24-1
clone size: once
CDR3 protein: CATRGGQGHEQYF
CDR3 DNA: TGTGCCACCAGAGGCGGGCAGGGTCACGAGCAGTACTTC

D gene: -
J gene: TRBJ2-7
V gene: TRBV7-9
clone size: -
CDR3 protein: CASSSQGSEQYF
CDR3 DNA: TGTGCCAGCAGCTCACAGGGATCGGAGCAGTACTTC

D gene: TRBD1
J gene: TRBJ1-2
V gene: TRBV7-9
clone size: -
CDR3 protein: CASSNLRDRGFYGYTF
CDR3 DNA: TGTGCCAGCAGCAACCTGAGGGACAGGGGCTTCTATGGCTACACCTTC

D gene: -
J gene: TRBJ1-2
V gene: TRBV5-6
clone size: few
CDR3 protein: CASSPQGHGYTF
CDR3 DNA: TGTGCCAGCAGCCCGCAGGGGCATGGCTACACCTTC

D gene: TRBD2
J gene: TRBJ2-3
V gene: TRBV9
clone size: few
CDR3 protein: CASGPTGTPGLAGGPQADTQYF
CDR3 DNA: TGTGCCAGCGGACCGACAGGGACGCCCGGACTAGCGGGAGGGCCACAGGCAGATACGCAGTATTTT

D gene: TRBD2
J gene: TRBJ2-3
V gene: TRBV2
clone size: few
CDR3 protein: CASSYRLAGEGTQYF
CDR3 DNA: TGTGCCAGCAGTTATCGACTAGCGGGAGAGGGAACGCAGTATTTT

D gene: -
J gene: TRBJ1-2
V gene: TRBV7-2
clone size: -
CDR3 protein: CASSFLQGTDPWGYTF
CDR3 DNA: TGTGCCAGCAGCTTTCTCCAGGGGACGGACCCCTGGGGCTACACCTTC

D gene: TRBD1
J gene: TRBJ1-4
V gene: TRBV15
clone size: -
CDR3 protein: CATNPDRGQFEKLFF
CDR3 DNA: TGTGCCACCAATCCGGACAGGGGGCAGTTCGAAAAACTGTTTTTT

D gene: -
J gene: TRBJ1-4
V gene: TRBV4-1
clone size: -
CDR3 protein: CASSQGRIRGTNEKLFF
CDR3 DNA: TGCGCCAGCAGCCAAGGAAGAATAAGGGGGACTAATGAAAAACTGTTTTTT

D gene: -
J gene: TRBJ2-6
V gene: TRBV10-3
clone size: -
CDR3 protein: CAISESAGANVLTF
CDR3 DNA: TGTGCCATCAGTGAGTCAGCGGGGGCCAACGTCCTGACTTTC

D gene: -
J gene: TRBJ2-5
V gene: TRBV27
clone size: -
CDR3 protein: CASSLSIAVRETQYF
CDR3 DNA: TGTGCCAGCAGTTTATCGATCGCGGTACGGGAGACCCAGTACTTC

D gene: -
J gene: TRBJ2-5
V gene: TRBV20-1
clone size: many
CDR3 protein: CSARSYDLGLREQETQYF
CDR3 DNA: TGCAGTGCTAGATCGTATGACTTGGGGTTACGAGAACAAGAGACCCAGTACTTC

D gene: -
J gene: TRBJ1-4
V gene: TRBV7-9
clone size: few
CDR3 protein: CASSMSRGAANEKLFF
CDR3 DNA: TGTGCCAGCAGTATGAGTCGAGGCGCGGCTAATGAAAAACTGTTTTTT

D gene: -
J gene: TRBJ1-5
V gene: TRBV7-9
clone size: few
CDR3 protein: CASSLAGFDQPQHF
CDR3 DNA: TGTGCCAGCAGCTTAGCAGGGTTTGATCAGCCCCAGCATTTT

D gene: -
J gene: TRBJ2-1
V gene: TRBV5-4
clone size: -
CDR3 protein: CAWGLGVNEQFF
CDR3 DNA: TGTGCCTGGGGGCTAGGGGTTAATGAGCAGTTCTTC

D gene: -
J gene: TRBJ2-3
V gene: TRBV7-2
clone size: -
CDR3 protein: CASTNRLASTDTQYF
CDR3 DNA: TGTGCCAGCACAAACAGGCTAGCTAGCACAGATACGCAGTATTTT

D gene: -
J gene: TRBJ1-2
V gene: TRBV14
clone size: -
CDR3 protein: CASSPQVSVGYTF
CDR3 DNA: TGTGCCAGCAGCCCCCAGGTATCAGTTGGCTACACCTTC

D gene: -
J gene: TRBJ2-1
V gene: TRBV6-2/TRBV6-3
clone size: -
CDR3 protein: CASSTTAIEQFF
CDR3 DNA: TGTGCCAGCAGTACTACCGCGATAGAGCAGTTCTTC

D gene: TRBD1
J gene: TRBJ2-3
V gene: TRBV5-1
clone size: -
CDR3 protein: CASSLEDRGTDTQYF
CDR3 DNA: TGCGCCAGCAGCTTGGAAGACAGGGGCACAGATACGCAGTATTTT

D gene: -
J gene: TRBJ2-1
V gene: TRBV11-1
clone size: -
CDR3 protein: CASSLGHGGFNEQFF
CDR3 DNA: TGTGCCAGCAGCTTAGGTCACGGGGGCTTCAATGAGCAGTTCTTC

D gene: TRBD1
J gene: TRBJ1-1
V gene: TRBV24-1
clone size: -
CDR3 protein: CATSASTGTGDTEAFF
CDR3 DNA: TGTGCCACCAGTGCCTCAACCGGGACAGGGGACACTGAAGCTTTCTTT

D gene: -
J gene: TRBJ1-5
V gene: TRBV5-6
clone size: few
CDR3 protein: CASTQNGVQPQHF
CDR3 DNA: TGTGCCAGCACCCAAAACGGGGTTCAGCCCCAGCATTTT

D gene: -
J gene: TRBJ1-1
V gene: TRBV21-1
clone size: -
CDR3 protein: CASSSRTGRDTEAFF
CDR3 DNA: TGTGCCAGCAGCTCTAGGACAGGGAGGGACACTGAAGCTTTCTTT

D gene: TRBD2
J gene: TRBJ2-3
V gene: TRBV7-3
clone size: few
CDR3 protein: CASSLFPGGAGDTQYF
CDR3 DNA: TGTGCCAGCAGCTTATTCCCCGGGGGGGCAGGGGATACGCAGTATTTT

D gene: -
J gene: TRBJ2-2
V gene: TRBV5-6
clone size: many
CDR3 protein: CASSFWRSANTGELFF
CDR3 DNA: TGTGCCAGCAGCTTTTGGCGGAGCGCGAACACCGGGGAGCTGTTTTTT

D gene: TRBD1
J gene: TRBJ1-2
V gene: TRBV6-1
clone size: -
CDR3 protein: CASRRDSGGYTF
CDR3 DNA: TGTGCCAGCAGAAGGGACAGTGGTGGCTACACCTTC

D gene: -
J gene: TRBJ2-2
V gene: TRBV5-4
clone size: -
CDR3 protein: CASTTPANTGELFF
CDR3 DNA: TGTGCCAGCACCACTCCGGCGAACACCGGGGAGCTGTTTTTT

D gene: -
J gene: TRBJ2-7
V gene: TRBV4-2
clone size: few
CDR3 protein: CASSQGGLGGHEQYF
CDR3 DNA: TGTGCCAGCAGCCAAGGAGGTCTCGGGGGGCACGAGCAGTACTTC

D gene: TRBD1
J gene: TRBJ2-1
V gene: TRBV20-1
clone size: -
CDR3 protein: CSARGRPGQGDNEQFF
CDR3 DNA: TGCAGTGCTAGAGGTCGCCCGGGACAGGGTGACAATGAGCAGTTCTTC

D gene: TRBD2
J gene: TRBJ2-4
V gene: TRBV29-1
clone size: few
CDR3 protein: CSVVQRTSGVAAIQYF
CDR3 DNA: TGCAGCGTTGTCCAGAGGACTAGCGGGGTGGCAGCCATTCAGTACTTC

D gene: -
J gene: TRBJ2-1
V gene: TRBV7-9
clone size: few
CDR3 protein: CASSHGPGSFPEQFF
CDR3 DNA: TGTGCCAGCAGCCATGGACCAGGGTCCTTTCCTGAGCAGTTCTTC